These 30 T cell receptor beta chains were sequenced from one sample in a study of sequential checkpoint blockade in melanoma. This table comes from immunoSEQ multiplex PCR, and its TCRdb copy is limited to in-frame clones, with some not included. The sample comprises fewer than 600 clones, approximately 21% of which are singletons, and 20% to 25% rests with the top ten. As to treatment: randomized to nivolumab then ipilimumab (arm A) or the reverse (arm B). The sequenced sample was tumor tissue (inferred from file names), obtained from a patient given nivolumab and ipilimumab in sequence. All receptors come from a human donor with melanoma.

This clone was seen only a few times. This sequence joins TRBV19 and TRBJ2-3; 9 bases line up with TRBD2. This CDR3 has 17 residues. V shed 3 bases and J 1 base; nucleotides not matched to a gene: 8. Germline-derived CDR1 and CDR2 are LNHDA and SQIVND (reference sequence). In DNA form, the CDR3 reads TGTGCCAGTAGTATCTCCAGCGGGAGGCCCCGCACAGATACGCAGTATTTT. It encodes CASSISSGRPRTDTQYF.

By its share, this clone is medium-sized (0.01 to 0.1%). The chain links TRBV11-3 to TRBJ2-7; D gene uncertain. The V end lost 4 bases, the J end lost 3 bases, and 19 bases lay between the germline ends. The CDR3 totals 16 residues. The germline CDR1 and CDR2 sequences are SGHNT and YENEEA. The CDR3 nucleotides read TGTGCCAGCAGCTCCCCTCAGTCCCACCCTGACTACGAGCAGTACTTC. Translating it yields CASSSPQSHPDYEQYF.

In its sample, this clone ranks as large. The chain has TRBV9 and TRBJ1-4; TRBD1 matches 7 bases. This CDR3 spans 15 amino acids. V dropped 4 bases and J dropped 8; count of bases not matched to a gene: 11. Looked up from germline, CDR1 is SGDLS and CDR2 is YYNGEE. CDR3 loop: CASSPRQGEKEKLFF. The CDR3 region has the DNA TGTGCCAGCAGCCCCCGACAGGGAGAGAAGGAAAAACTGTTTTTT.

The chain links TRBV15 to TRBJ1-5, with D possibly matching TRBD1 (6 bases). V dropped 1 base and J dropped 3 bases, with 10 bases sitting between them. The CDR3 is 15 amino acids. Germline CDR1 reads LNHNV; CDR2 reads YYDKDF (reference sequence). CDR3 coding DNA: TGTGCCACCAGCAGAGTACAGGGATACAATCAGCCCCAGCATTTT. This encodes CATSRVQGYNQPQHF.

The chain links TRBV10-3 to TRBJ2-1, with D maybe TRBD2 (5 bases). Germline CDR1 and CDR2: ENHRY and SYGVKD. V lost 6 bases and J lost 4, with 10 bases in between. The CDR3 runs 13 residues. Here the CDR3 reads CAIREDRYNEQFF. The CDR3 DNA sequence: TGTGCCATCAGGGAGGACCGATACAATGAGCAGTTCTTC.

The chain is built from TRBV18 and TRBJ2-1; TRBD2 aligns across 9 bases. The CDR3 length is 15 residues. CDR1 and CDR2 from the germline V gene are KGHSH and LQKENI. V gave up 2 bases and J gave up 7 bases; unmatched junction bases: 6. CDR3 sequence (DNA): TGTGCCAGCTCACCAGCGAGCGGGAGGTATAATGAGCAGTTCTTC. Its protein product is CASSPASGRYNEQFF.

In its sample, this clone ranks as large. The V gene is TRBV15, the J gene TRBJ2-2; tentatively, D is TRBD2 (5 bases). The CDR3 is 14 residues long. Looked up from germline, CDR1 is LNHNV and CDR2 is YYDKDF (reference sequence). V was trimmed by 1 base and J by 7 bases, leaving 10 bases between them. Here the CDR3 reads CATSRGTFLGELFF. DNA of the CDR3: TGTGCCACCAGCAGAGGGACTTTTCTCGGGGAGCTGTTTTTT. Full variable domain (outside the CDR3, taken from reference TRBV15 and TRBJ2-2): DAMVIQNPRYQVTQFGKPVTLSCSQTLNHNVMYWYQQKSSQAPKLLFHYYDKDFNNEADTPDNFQSRRPNTSFCFLDIRSPGLGDTAMYLCATSRGTFLGELFFGEGSRLTVL.

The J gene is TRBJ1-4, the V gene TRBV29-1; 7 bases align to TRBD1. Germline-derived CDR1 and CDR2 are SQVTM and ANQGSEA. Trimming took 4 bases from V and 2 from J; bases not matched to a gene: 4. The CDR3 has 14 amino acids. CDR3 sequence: CSVAPTGTNEKLFF. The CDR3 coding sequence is TGCAGCGTTGCCCCGACAGGGACTAATGAAAAACTGTTTTTT.

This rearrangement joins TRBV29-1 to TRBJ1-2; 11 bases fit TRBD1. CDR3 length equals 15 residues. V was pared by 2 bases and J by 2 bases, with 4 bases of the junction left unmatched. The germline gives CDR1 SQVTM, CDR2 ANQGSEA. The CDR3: CSVEPRTGGNYGYTF. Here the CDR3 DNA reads TGCAGCGTTGAACCTAGGACAGGGGGCAACTATGGCTACACCTTC.

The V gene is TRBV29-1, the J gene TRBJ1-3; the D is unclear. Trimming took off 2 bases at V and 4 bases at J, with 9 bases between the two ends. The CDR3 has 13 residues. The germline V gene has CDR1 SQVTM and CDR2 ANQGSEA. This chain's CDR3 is CSVERGDGNTIYF. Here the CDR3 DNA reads TGCAGCGTTGAACGGGGAGACGGAAACACCATATATTTT.

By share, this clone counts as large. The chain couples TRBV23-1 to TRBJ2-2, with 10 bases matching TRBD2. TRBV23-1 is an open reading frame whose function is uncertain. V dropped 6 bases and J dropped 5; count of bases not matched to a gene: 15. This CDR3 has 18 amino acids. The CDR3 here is CASSQETQLAGGTGELFF. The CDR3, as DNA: TGCGCCAGCAGCCAGGAAACCCAATTAGCGGGAGGTACCGGGGAGCTGTTTTTT.

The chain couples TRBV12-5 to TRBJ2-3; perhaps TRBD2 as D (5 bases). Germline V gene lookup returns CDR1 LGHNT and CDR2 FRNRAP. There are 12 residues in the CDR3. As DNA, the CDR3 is TGTGCCACCAGAGCGGACACAGATACGCAGTATTTT. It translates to CATRADTDTQYF. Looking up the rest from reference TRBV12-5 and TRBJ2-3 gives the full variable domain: DARVTQTPRHKVTEMGQEVTMRCQPILGHNTVFWYRQTMMQGLELLAYFRNRAPLDDSGMPKDRFSAEMPDATLATLKIQPSEPRDSAVYFCATRADTDTQYFGPGTRLTVL.

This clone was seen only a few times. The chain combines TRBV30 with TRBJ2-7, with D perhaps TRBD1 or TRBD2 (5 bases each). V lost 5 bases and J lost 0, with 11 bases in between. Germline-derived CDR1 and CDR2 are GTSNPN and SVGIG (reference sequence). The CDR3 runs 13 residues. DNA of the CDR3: TGTGCCTGGGGCTCAGGGAGCTCCTACGAGCAGTACTTC. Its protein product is CAWGSGSSYEQYF.

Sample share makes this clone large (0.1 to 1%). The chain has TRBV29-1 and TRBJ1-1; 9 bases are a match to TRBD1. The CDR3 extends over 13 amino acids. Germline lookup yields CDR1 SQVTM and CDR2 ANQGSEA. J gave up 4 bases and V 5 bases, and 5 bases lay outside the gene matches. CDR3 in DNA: TGCAGCGTTTTAGGACAGGGGTCCACTGAAGCTTTCTTT. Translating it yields CSVLGQGSTEAFF.

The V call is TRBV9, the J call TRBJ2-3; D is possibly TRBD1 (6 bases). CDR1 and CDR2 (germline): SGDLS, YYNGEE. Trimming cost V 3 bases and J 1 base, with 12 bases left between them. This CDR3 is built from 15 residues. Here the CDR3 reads CASSAQGSGTDTQYF. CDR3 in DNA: TGTGCCAGCAGCGCACAGGGATCGGGCACAGATACGCAGTATTTT.

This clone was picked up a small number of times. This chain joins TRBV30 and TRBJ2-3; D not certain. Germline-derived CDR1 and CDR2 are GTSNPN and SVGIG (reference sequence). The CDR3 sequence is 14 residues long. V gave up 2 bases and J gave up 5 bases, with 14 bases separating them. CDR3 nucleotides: TGTGCCTGGAGTAACACCGATCGCGAAGATACGCAGTATTTT. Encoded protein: CAWSNTDREDTQYF.

The CDR3: CSSRTSGHEQFF. The CDR3 DNA reads as TGCAGCTCACGGACTAGTGGCCATGAGCAGTTCTTC. The rearrangement uses TRBV29-1 and TRBJ2-1, with 7 bases aligning to TRBD2. The CDR3 loop spans 12 amino acids. The V gene end was trimmed by 8 bases and the J gene end by 8 bases; junction bases not matched to a gene: 9. CDR1 and CDR2 from the germline V gene are SQVTM and ANQGSEA.

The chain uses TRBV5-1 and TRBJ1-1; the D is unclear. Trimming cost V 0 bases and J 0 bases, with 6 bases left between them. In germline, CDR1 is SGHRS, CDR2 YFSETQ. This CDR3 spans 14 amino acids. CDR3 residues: CASSLDWVNTEAFF. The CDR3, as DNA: TGCGCCAGCAGCTTGGATTGGGTGAACACTGAAGCTTTCTTT.

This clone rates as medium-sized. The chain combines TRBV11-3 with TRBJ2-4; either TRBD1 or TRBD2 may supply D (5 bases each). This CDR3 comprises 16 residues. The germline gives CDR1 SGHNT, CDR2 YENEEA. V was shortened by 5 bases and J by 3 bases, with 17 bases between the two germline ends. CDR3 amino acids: CASSQGPGSGKNIQYF. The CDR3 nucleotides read TGTGCCAGCAGCCAGGGTCCGGGGAGTGGCAAAAACATTCAGTACTTC.

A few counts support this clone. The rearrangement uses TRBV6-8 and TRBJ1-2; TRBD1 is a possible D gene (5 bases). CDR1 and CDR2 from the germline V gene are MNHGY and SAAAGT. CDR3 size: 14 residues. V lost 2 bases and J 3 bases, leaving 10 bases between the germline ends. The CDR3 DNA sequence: TGTGCCAGCAGTTACACTGAGGGGTACTATGGCTACACCTTC. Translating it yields CASSYTEGYYGYTF.

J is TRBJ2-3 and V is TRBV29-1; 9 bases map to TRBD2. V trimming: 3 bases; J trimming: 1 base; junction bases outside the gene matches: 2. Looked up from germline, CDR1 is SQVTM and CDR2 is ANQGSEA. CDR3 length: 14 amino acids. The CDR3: CSVDVAGGTDTQYF. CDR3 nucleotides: TGCAGCGTTGACGTAGCGGGAGGCACAGATACGCAGTATTTT.

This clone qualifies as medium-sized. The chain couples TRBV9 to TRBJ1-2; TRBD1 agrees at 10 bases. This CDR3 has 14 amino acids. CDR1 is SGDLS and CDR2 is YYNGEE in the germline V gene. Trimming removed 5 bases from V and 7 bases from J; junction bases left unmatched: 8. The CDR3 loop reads CASSGDRGLRGYTF. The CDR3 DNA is TGTGCCAGCAGTGGAGACAGGGGGCTACGTGGCTACACCTTC.

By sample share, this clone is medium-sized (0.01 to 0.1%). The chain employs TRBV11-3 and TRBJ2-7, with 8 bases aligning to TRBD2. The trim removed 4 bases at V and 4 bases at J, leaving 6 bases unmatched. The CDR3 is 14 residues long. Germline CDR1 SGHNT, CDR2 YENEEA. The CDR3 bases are TGTGCCAGCAGCTCAAAGGGACTAGTGTACGAGCAGTACTTC. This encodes CASSSKGLVYEQYF.

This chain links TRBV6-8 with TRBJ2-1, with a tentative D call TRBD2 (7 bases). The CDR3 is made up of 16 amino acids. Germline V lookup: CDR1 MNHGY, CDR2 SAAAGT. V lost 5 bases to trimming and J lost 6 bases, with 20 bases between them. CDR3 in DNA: TGTGCCAGCAGTACCCTAAGTGGGAGGGGGGGCAATGAGCAGTTCTTC. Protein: CASSTLSGRGGNEQFF.

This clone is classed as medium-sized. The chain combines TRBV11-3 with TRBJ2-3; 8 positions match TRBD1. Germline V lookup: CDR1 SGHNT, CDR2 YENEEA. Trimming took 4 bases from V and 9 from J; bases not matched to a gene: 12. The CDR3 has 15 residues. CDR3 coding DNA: TGTGCCAGCAGCTCGGGACAGGCACTGAGGGGGACGCAGTATTTT. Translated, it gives CASSSGQALRGTQYF.

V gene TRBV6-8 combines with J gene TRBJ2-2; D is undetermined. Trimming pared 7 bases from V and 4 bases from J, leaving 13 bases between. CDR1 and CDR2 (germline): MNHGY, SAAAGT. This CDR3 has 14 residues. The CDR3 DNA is TGTGCCAGCAACGACCCAGGAGTCACCGGGGAGCTGTTTTTT. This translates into CASNDPGVTGELFF.

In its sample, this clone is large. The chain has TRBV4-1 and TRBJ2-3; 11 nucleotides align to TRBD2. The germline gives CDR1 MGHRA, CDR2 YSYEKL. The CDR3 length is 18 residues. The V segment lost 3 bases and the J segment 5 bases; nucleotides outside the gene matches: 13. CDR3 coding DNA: TGCGCCAGCAGCCACTCATACCGACTAGCGGGAAACGTAGATACGCAGTATTTT. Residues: CASSHSYRLAGNVDTQYF.

The CDR3, as DNA: TGCGCCAGCAGCTTGGCCTCGTCTAGCGGGAGAGATACGCAGTATTTT. Its protein is CASSLASSSGRDTQYF. V is TRBV5-1 and J is TRBJ2-3; 10 bases align to TRBD2. CDR1 and CDR2 (germline): SGHRS, YFSETQ. Germline trimming cut 0 bases from V and 5 bases from J; bases unmatched to any gene: 6. This CDR3 has 16 amino acids.

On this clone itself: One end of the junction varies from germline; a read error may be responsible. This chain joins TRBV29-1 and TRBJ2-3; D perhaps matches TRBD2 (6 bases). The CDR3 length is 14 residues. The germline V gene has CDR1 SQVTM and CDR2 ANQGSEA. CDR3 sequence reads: CSVENTRDWNLLHF. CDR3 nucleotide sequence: TGCAGCGTAGAAAACACCCGGGACTGGAATTTATTGCATTTT.

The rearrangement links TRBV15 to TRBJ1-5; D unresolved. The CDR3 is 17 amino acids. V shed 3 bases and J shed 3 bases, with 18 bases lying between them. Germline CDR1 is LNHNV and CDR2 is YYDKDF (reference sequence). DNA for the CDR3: TGTGCCACCAGCAGCCCGGGGAAGGGTGCCCTCAATCAGCCCCAGCATTTT. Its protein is CATSSPGKGALNQPQHF.